This entry lists 4 T cell receptor beta chains sequenced from one sample in a study of T-cell reconstitution after alpha-beta-depleted transplantation in children (dated by TCRdb to the mid-2010s). The protocol used for the library was PCR. The sample was run on an Illumina HiSeq 2500. Molecular barcoding was employed in the preparation of TCR libraries, with unique molecular identifiers being used to normalize TCRbeta repertoire quantification. TCRdb reprocessing: public reads trimmed at Q25 with fastp, clones called with MiXCR, in-frame beta chains kept. Every entry covers one CDR3 protein and lists the most common genes and DNA from its rows. This sample holds approximately 420,000 distinct CDR3 sequences; under 13% were observed only once. The ten largest clonotypes hold approximately 5% of the sample. This specimen consisted of PBMCs from the stem cell graft donor, obtained from the stem cell graft. These receptors all stem from a human donor who donated a stem cell graft to a child with acute myeloid leukemia.

The chain recombines TRBV7-9 with TRBJ1-5; D is perhaps TRBD1 (6 bases). V was trimmed by 5 bases and J by 11 bases, leaving 13 bases between them. Germline CDR1 and CDR2: SEHNR and FQNEAQ (reference sequence). This CDR3 contains 12 residues. The CDR3 here is CASSVDQGTQHF. The CDR3 region has the DNA TGTGCCAGCAGCGTGGATCAGGGGACCCAGCATTTT.

This clonotype was recorded a few times. The J gene is TRBJ2-3, the V gene TRBV21-1; the D segment call TRBD2 is taken from the table without a DNA check. TRBV21-1 is assigned pseudogene status. CDR3 length: 15 amino acids. CDR3 sequence reads: CASGTGTSGTDTQYF. The DNA for the CDR3 is TGTGCCAGCGGGACCGGGACTAGCGGCACAGATACGCAGTATTTT.

The table lists this clonotype with a few counts. The rearrangement links TRBV7-8 to TRBJ2-7; D possibly matches TRBD1 or TRBD2 (5 bases each). CDR1 is SGHVS and CDR2 is FQNEAQ in the germline V gene. The CDR3 extends over 14 amino acids. With 2 bases removed from V and 3 bases from J, the gap between germline ends came to 11 bases. In nucleotides, the CDR3 is TGTGCCAGCAGCTTACGGGACCACCACTACGAGCAGTACTTC. Its translation: CASSLRDHHYEQYF.

The chain uses TRBV7-2 and TRBJ2-3, with 8 bases fitting TRBD1. The V and J ends lost 3 bases and 5 bases, in that order; junction bases with no gene match: 10. This CDR3 comprises 16 residues. Germline V lookup: CDR1 SGHTA, CDR2 FQGNSA. This CDR3 is CASSFLRQGMEDTQYF. The CDR3 DNA is TGTGCCAGCAGCTTTCTAAGACAGGGGATGGAAGATACGCAGTATTTT.